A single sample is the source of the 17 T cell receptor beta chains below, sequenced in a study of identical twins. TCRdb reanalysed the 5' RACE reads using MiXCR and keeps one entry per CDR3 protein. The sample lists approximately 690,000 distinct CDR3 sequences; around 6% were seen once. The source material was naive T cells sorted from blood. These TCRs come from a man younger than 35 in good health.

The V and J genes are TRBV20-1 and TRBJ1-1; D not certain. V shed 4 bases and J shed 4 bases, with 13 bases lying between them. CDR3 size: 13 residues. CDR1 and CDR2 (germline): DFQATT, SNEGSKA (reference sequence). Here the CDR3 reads CSATLVWATEAFF. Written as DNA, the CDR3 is TGCAGTGCTACCCTCGTATGGGCCACTGAAGCTTTCTTT.

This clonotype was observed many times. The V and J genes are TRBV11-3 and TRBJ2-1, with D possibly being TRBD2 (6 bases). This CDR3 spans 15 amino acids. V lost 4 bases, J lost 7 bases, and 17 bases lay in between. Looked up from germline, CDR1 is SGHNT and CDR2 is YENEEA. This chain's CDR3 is CASSYRLGPLNEQFF. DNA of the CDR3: TGTGCCAGCAGCTACCGACTAGGCCCACTTAATGAGCAGTTCTTC.

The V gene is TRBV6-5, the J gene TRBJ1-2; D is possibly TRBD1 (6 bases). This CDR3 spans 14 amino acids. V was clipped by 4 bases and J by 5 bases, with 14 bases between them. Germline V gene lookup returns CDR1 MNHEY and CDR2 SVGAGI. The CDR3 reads CASSFFGQPYGYTF. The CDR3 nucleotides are TGTGCCAGCAGTTTTTTCGGACAGCCTTATGGCTACACCTTC.

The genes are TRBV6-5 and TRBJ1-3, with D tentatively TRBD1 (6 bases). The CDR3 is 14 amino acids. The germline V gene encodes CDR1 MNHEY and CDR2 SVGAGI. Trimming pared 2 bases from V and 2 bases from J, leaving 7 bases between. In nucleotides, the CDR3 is TGTGCCAGCAGTTACCAGGGGCCTGGAAACACCATATATTTT. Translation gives CASSYQGPGNTIYF.

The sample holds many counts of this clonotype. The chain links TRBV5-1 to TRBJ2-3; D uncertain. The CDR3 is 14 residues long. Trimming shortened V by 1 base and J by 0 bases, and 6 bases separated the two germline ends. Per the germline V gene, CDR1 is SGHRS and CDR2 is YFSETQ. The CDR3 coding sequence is TGCGCCAGCAGCTTGAGAAGAAGCACAGATACGCAGTATTTT. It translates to CASSLRRSTDTQYF.

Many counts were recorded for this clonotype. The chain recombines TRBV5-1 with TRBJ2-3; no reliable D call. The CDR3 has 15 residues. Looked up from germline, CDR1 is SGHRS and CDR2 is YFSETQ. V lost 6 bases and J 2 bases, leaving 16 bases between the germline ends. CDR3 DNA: TGCGCCAGCACGTTTTCCCCGGGCCTCACAGATACGCAGTATTTT. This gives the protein CASTFSPGLTDTQYF.

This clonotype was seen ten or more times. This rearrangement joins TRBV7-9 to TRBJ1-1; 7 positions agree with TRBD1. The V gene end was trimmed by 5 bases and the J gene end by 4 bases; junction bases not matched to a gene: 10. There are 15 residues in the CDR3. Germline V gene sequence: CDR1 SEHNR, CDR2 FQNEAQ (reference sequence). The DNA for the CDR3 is TGTGCCAGCAGCGCCCCGGGCAGGGGGAGCACTGAAGCTTTCTTT. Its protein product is CASSAPGRGSTEAFF.

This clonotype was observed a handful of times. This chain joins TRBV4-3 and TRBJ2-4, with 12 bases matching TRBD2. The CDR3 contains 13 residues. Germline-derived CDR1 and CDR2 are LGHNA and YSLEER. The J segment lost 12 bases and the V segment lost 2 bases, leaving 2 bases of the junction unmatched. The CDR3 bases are TGCGCCAGCAGCCAACGGACTAGCGGGGATCAGTACTTC. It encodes CASSQRTSGDQYF.

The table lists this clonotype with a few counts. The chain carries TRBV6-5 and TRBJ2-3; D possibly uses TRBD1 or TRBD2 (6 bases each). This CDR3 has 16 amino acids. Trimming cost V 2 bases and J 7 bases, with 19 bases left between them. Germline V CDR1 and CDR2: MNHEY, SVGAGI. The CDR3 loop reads CASSYGGAGTSHTQYF. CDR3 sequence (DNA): TGTGCCAGCAGTTACGGGGGCGCGGGGACCTCTCATACGCAGTATTTT.

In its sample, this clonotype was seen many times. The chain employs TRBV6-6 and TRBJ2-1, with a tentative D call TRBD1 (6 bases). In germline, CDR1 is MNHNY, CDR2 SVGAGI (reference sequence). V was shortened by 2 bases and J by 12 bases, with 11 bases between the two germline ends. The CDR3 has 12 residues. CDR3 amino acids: CASSYPQGWQFF. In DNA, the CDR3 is TGTGCCAGCAGTTACCCGCAGGGGTGGCAGTTCTTC.

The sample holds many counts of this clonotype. The CDR3 DNA follows: TGCGCCAGCAGCCCGAACCCTGGACTAGCGGGGAAATACAATGAGCAGTTCTTC. The encoded protein is CASSPNPGLAGKYNEQFF. The chain carries TRBV5-1 and TRBJ2-1; TRBD2 aligns across 12 bases. The CDR3 totals 18 residues. V was clipped by 4 bases and J by 4 bases; unmatched bases: 12. Germline loops: CDR1 SGHRS, CDR2 YFSETQ.

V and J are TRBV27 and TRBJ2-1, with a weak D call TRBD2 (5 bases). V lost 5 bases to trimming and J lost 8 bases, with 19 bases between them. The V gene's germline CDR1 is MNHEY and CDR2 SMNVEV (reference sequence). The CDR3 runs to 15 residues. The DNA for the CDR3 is TGTGCCAGCAGTCCATGGGGTTCTAGCATAGATGAGCAGTTCTTC. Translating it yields CASSPWGSSIDEQFF.

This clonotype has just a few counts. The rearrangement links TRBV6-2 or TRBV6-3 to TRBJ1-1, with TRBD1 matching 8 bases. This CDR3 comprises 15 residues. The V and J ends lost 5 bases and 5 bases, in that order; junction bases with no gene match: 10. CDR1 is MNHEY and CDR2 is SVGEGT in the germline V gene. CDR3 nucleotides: TGTGCCAGCAGTCCCCGCAGGGGGCCGAGGACTGAAGCTTTCTTT. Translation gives CASSPRRGPRTEAFF.

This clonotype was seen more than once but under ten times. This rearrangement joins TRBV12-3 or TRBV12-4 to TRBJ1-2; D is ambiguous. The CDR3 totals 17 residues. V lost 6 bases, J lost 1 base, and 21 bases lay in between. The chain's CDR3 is CASRGGPTPADNYGYTF. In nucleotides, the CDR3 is TGTGCCAGCAGGGGAGGCCCAACACCTGCTGATAACTATGGCTACACCTTC.

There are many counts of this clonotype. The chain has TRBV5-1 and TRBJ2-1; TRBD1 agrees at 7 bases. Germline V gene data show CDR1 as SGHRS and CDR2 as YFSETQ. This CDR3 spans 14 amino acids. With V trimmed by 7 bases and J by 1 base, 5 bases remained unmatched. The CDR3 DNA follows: TGCGCCAGCGAGCTGACAGGGTCCTACAATGAGCAGTTCTTC. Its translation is CASELTGSYNEQFF.

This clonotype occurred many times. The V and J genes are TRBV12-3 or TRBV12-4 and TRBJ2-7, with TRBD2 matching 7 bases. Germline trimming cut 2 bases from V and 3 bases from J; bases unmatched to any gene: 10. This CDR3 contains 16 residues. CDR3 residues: CASSLRVGTIDYEQYF. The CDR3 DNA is TGTGCCAGCAGTTTACGGGTAGGGACTATCGACTACGAGCAGTACTTC.

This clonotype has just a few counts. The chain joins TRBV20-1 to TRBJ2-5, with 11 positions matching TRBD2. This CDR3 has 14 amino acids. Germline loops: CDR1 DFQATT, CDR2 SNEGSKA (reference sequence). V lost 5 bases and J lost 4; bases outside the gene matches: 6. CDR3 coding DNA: TGCAGTGCTCCCCTAGGACTAGCGGGAGAGACCCAGTACTTC. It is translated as CSAPLGLAGETQYF.